These 11 T cell receptor beta chains share one sample of origin, sequenced in a study of blood T cell repertoires in COVID-19. Profiling relied on immunoSEQ multiplex PCR, and the TCRdb table lists in-frame clones only, not all of them. There are around 460,000 clones in the sample; 85% to 90% occur only once, and about 0.91% lies in the top ten. Source material: peripheral blood. All receptors derive from a man between 18 and 29 years old with COVID-19, enrolled during active disease.

In its sample, this clone was seen once. V and J are TRBV3-1 (or the pseudogene TRBV3-2) and TRBJ2-1, with D tentatively TRBD1 (6 bases). V lost 4 bases to trimming and J lost 10 bases, with 11 bases between them. The CDR3 consists of 12 residues. Germline CDR1 LGHDT, CDR2 YNNKEL (reference sequence). The CDR3 loop is CASSPGVGEQFF. The CDR3 bases are TGTGCCAGCAGCCCAGGGGTCGGAGAGCAGTTCTTC.

A single count supports this clone. The chain links TRBV7-9 to TRBJ2-1, with TRBD2 matching 8 bases. The CDR3 is made up of 15 amino acids. The germline CDR1 and CDR2 sequences are SEHNR and FQNEAQ (reference sequence). Germline trimming cut 1 base from V and 4 bases from J; bases unmatched to any gene: 3. DNA of the CDR3: TGTGCCAGCAGCTTAGATAGCGGGACGTACAATGAGCAGTTCTTC. Its protein product is CASSLDSGTYNEQFF.

This chain connects TRBV28 to TRBJ1-2, with a possible D match to TRBD1 (6 bases). Germline values: CDR1 MDHEN, CDR2 SYDVKM. V lost 3 bases to trimming and J lost 3 bases, with 11 bases between them. There are 14 residues in the CDR3. The CDR3 sequence is CASSLGAGHYGYTF. CDR3 DNA: TGTGCCAGCAGTTTGGGGGCAGGGCACTATGGCTACACCTTC.

The genes are TRBV6-5 and TRBJ1-5, with no clear D. This CDR3 spans 12 amino acids. In germline, CDR1 is MNHEY, CDR2 SVGAGI. Trimming removed 6 bases at V and 1 base at J, with 4 bases between. The CDR3 region has the DNA TGTGCCAGCAGGGAGAGCAATCAGCCCCAGCATTTT. Amino acids: CASRESNQPQHF.

The genes are TRBV30 and TRBJ2-7, with 7 positions matching TRBD2. J was trimmed by 2 bases and V by 3 bases; bases with no gene match: 1. The germline CDR1 and CDR2 sequences are GTSNPN and SVGIG (reference sequence). The CDR3 contains 12 residues. The CDR3 region has the DNA TGTGCCTGGAGCGCGGGGGCCTACGAGCAGTACTTC. Translated, it gives CAWSAGAYEQYF.

This clone occurred once. This sequence joins TRBV6-5 and TRBJ2-3; 13 positions agree with TRBD2. The CDR3 has 15 residues. Germline V lookup: CDR1 MNHEY, CDR2 SVGAGI. V dropped 7 bases and J dropped 4; count of bases not matched to a gene: 5. CDR3 region: CASTRLAGGSDTQYF. CDR3 coding DNA: TGTGCCAGCACCCGACTAGCGGGGGGTTCAGATACGCAGTATTTT.

This clone has a handful of counts. V and J are TRBV5-4 and TRBJ2-7; 8 positions match TRBD2. Germline-derived CDR1 and CDR2 are SGHNT and YYREEE (reference sequence). V lost 2 bases, J lost 7 bases, and 14 bases stayed unmatched. This CDR3 comprises 16 residues. CDR3 residues: CASSFTASGPPREQYF. The CDR3 DNA sequence: TGTGCCAGCAGCTTTACGGCTAGCGGGCCACCAAGGGAGCAGTACTTC.

The chain combines TRBV21-1 with TRBJ1-2. TRBV21-1 is deemed a pseudogene. The CDR3 runs to 14 residues. The CDR3 nucleotides are TGTGCCAGCAGCAACCGTTCACTTAACTATGGCTACACCTTC. Residues: CASSNRSLNYGYTF.

V gene TRBV4-2 combines with J gene TRBJ1-1, with a tentative D call TRBD1 (6 bases). Germline V lookup: CDR1 LGHNA, CDR2 YNFKEQ. The V gene lost 1 base and the J gene lost 0 bases, with 15 bases spanning the gap. The CDR3 sequence is 17 residues long. CDR3 DNA: TGTGCCAGCAGCCAAGTTGGCGGGGGCACCATGAACACTGAAGCTTTCTTT. As protein: CASSQVGGGTMNTEAFF.

The chain has TRBV3-1 (or the pseudogene TRBV3-2) and TRBJ2-7, with 9 bases that match TRBD2. Germline values: CDR1 LGHDT, CDR2 YNNKEL (reference sequence). V lost 2 bases, J lost 0 bases, and 5 bases stayed unmatched. CDR3 length: 16 amino acids. The CDR3: CASSQYSGGPSYEQYF. Here the CDR3 DNA reads TGTGCCAGCAGCCAATACAGCGGGGGGCCCTCCTACGAGCAGTACTTC.

V is TRBV27 and J is TRBJ1-6; 11 positions match TRBD1. Germline V gene sequence: CDR1 MNHEY, CDR2 SMNVEV (reference sequence). The CDR3 sequence is 15 residues long. V shed 5 bases, J shed 10 bases, and the junction held 7 bases outside the gene matches. The CDR3 nucleotides read TGTGCCAGCAGTCTGACCGGGACAGGGGGATCACCCCTCCACTTT. Translation gives CASSLTGTGGSPLHF.